The 15 T cell receptor beta chains presented below share a single source sample, sequenced in a study of cytomegalovirus exposure and HLA in healthy donors. This PCR relied on a set of 60 Vbeta primers and 13 Jbeta primers. Sequencing was performed with immunoSEQ multiplex PCR; in TCRdb, only in-frame clones are kept and a portion is missing. Among 120,000 or so clones listed, more than 60% were seen once. Sequencing was performed on PBMCs. The receptors stem from a woman aged 45 to 65 in good health and CMV-seropositive.

This CDR3 is CASSTPLGVFGGGYTF. Here the CDR3 DNA reads TGTGCCAGTAGTACCCCCTTGGGGGTTTTCGGGGGTGGCTACACCTTC. The chain is built from TRBV19 and TRBJ1-2; a possible D gene is TRBD1 (5 bases). Germline V CDR1 and CDR2: LNHDA, SQIVND (reference sequence). This CDR3 region has 16 residues. The germline V and J ends were trimmed by 4 bases and 7 bases, with 22 bases remaining between them. The full variable domain, completed using reference TRBV19 and TRBJ1-2, is DGGITQSPKYLFRKEGQNVTLSCEQNLNHDAMYWYRQDPGQGLRLIYYSQIVNDFQKGDIAEGYSVSREKKESFPLTVTSAQKNPTAFYLCASSTPLGVFGGGYTFGSGTRLTVV.

Only a few counts were recorded for this clone. CDR3 in DNA: TGTGCCAGCAGCGTAGTCCCAGGGGTTGGCGAGACCCAGTACTTC. It is translated as CASSVVPGVGETQYF. The genes are TRBV9 and TRBJ2-5; a weak D match, TRBD1 (6 bases). CDR1 and CDR2 (germline): SGDLS, YYNGEE. Deletions cut 0 bases from V and 5 bases from J, with 14 bases between. CDR3 size: 15 residues.

This clone was observed once. The chain joins TRBV5-1 to TRBJ1-2; 8 positions match TRBD1. Germline CDR1 reads SGHRS; CDR2 reads YFSETQ. This CDR3 region has 18 residues. V dropped 0 bases and J dropped 1; count of bases not matched to a gene: 11. The CDR3, as DNA: TGCGCCAGCAGCTTGGAGGCCGGGACAGGAAAGGGTAACTATGGCTACACCTTC. This gives the protein CASSLEAGTGKGNYGYTF.

V usage is TRBV4-3 and J usage is TRBJ2-7; 12 bases line up with TRBD1. This CDR3 contains 14 residues. Losses at the gene ends were 8 bases for V and 6 bases for J; bases not matched to a gene: 8. The germline V gene has CDR1 LGHNA and CDR2 YSLEER. CDR3 in amino acids: CASGTGGEGSEQYF. The CDR3, as DNA: TGCGCCAGCGGGACAGGGGGCGAGGGGAGCGAGCAGTACTTC.

The rearrangement uses TRBV27 and TRBJ1-2; D gene uncertain. V lost 11 bases and J lost 5, with 15 bases in between. The CDR3 runs to 12 residues. The germline V gene has CDR1 MNHEY and CDR2 SMNVEV (reference sequence). CDR3 DNA sequence: TGTGCCGTATGGAGGGCCCTTTATGGCTACACCTTC. This codes for CAVWRALYGYTF.

The chain links TRBV2 to TRBJ2-3; TRBD2 matches 9 bases. CDR1 is SNHLY, CDR2 FYNNEI, per germline. Trimming took 9 bases from V and 0 from J; bases not matched to a gene: 7. This CDR3 contains 15 residues. The CDR3 protein is CARGLALASTDTQYF. CDR3 nucleotides: TGTGCCAGAGGACTAGCGTTAGCTAGCACAGATACGCAGTATTTT.

This chain links TRBV4-3 with TRBJ1-2; TRBD1 agrees at 8 bases. This CDR3 is built from 14 residues. V shed 2 bases, J shed 3 bases, and the junction held 2 bases outside the gene matches. Germline lookup yields CDR1 LGHNA and CDR2 YSLEER. CDR3 residues: CASSQNRGDYGYTF. The CDR3 DNA reads as TGCGCCAGCAGCCAAAACAGGGGGGACTATGGCTACACCTTC.

This clone was observed a few times. The gene calls are TRBV7-9 and TRBJ2-7; D call uncertain. There are 15 residues in the CDR3. From germline, CDR1 is SEHNR and CDR2 FQNEAQ (reference sequence). V was trimmed by 2 bases and J by 0 bases, leaving 11 bases between them. CDR3 in amino acids: CASSLNSGGSYEQYF. In nucleotides, the CDR3 is TGTGCCAGCAGCTTAAACTCTGGTGGCTCCTACGAGCAGTACTTC.

The V and J genes are TRBV7-9 and TRBJ2-7; the D gene is possibly TRBD1 (6 bases). Deletions cut 4 bases from V and 0 bases from J, with 13 bases between. Looked up from germline, CDR1 is SEHNR and CDR2 is FQNEAQ (reference sequence). The CDR3 totals 15 residues. CDR3 sequence (DNA): TGTGCCAGCAGCTCCGCTTGGGACACCTCCTACGAGCAGTACTTC. Its translation: CASSSAWDTSYEQYF.

The chain couples TRBV19 to TRBJ2-5, with D unclear. V lost 4 bases and J 0 bases, leaving 6 bases between the germline ends. The CDR3 is made up of 13 amino acids. CDR1 and CDR2 from the germline V gene are LNHDA and SQIVND (reference sequence). CDR3 sequence: CASSTQDQETQYF. CDR3 in DNA: TGTGCCAGTAGTACACAAGACCAAGAGACCCAGTACTTC.

There are a few counts of this clone. The chain couples TRBV7-9 to TRBJ1-1; weak D call: TRBD1 (5 bases). In germline, CDR1 is SEHNR, CDR2 FQNEAQ (reference sequence). Trimming removed 0 bases from V and 1 base from J, with 6 bases in between. CDR3 length equals 14 residues. The CDR3 loop reads CASSLATGNTEAFF. The CDR3 DNA reads TGTGCCAGCAGCTTAGCAACAGGGAACACTGAAGCTTTCTTT.

This clone has just a few counts. The CDR3 DNA sequence: TGCGCCAGCCGGGTAGCGGCCGAAGAGACCCAGTACTTC. It specifies CASRVAAEETQYF. The rearrangement links TRBV5-1 to TRBJ2-5; weak D call: TRBD2 (6 bases). This CDR3 has 13 residues. V lost 7 bases and J lost 3, with 13 bases in between. The germline CDR1 and CDR2 sequences are SGHRS and YFSETQ.

The gene calls are TRBV7-6 and TRBJ1-4; no definite D call. The CDR3 totals 15 residues. V shed 2 bases and J shed 5 bases, with 12 bases lying between them. The germline gives CDR1 SGHVS, CDR2 FNYEAQ. This chain's CDR3 is CASSLRNSPNEKLFF. The CDR3 DNA follows: TGTGCCAGCAGCTTAAGGAACAGCCCGAATGAAAAACTGTTTTTT.

The chain recombines TRBV7-2 with TRBJ2-1; weak D call: TRBD2 (6 bases). Trimming stripped 7 bases from V and 0 bases from J, with 16 bases between. Germline CDR1 reads SGHTA; CDR2 reads FQGNSA. CDR3 length: 16 amino acids. CDR3 bases: TGTGCCAGCACCCCTCAGCGGGTAAGCTCCTACAATGAGCAGTTCTTC. It specifies CASTPQRVSSYNEQFF.

Only a few counts were recorded for this clone. This rearrangement joins TRBV6-5 to TRBJ1-1; 7 bases align to TRBD1. The CDR3 runs 13 residues. With V trimmed by 2 bases and J by 8 bases, 5 bases remained unmatched. Per the germline V gene, CDR1 is MNHEY and CDR2 is SVGAGI. CDR3 nucleotides: TGTGCCAGCAGTTACCCCGGGACAGTCGAAGCTTTCTTT. It codes for CASSYPGTVEAFF.